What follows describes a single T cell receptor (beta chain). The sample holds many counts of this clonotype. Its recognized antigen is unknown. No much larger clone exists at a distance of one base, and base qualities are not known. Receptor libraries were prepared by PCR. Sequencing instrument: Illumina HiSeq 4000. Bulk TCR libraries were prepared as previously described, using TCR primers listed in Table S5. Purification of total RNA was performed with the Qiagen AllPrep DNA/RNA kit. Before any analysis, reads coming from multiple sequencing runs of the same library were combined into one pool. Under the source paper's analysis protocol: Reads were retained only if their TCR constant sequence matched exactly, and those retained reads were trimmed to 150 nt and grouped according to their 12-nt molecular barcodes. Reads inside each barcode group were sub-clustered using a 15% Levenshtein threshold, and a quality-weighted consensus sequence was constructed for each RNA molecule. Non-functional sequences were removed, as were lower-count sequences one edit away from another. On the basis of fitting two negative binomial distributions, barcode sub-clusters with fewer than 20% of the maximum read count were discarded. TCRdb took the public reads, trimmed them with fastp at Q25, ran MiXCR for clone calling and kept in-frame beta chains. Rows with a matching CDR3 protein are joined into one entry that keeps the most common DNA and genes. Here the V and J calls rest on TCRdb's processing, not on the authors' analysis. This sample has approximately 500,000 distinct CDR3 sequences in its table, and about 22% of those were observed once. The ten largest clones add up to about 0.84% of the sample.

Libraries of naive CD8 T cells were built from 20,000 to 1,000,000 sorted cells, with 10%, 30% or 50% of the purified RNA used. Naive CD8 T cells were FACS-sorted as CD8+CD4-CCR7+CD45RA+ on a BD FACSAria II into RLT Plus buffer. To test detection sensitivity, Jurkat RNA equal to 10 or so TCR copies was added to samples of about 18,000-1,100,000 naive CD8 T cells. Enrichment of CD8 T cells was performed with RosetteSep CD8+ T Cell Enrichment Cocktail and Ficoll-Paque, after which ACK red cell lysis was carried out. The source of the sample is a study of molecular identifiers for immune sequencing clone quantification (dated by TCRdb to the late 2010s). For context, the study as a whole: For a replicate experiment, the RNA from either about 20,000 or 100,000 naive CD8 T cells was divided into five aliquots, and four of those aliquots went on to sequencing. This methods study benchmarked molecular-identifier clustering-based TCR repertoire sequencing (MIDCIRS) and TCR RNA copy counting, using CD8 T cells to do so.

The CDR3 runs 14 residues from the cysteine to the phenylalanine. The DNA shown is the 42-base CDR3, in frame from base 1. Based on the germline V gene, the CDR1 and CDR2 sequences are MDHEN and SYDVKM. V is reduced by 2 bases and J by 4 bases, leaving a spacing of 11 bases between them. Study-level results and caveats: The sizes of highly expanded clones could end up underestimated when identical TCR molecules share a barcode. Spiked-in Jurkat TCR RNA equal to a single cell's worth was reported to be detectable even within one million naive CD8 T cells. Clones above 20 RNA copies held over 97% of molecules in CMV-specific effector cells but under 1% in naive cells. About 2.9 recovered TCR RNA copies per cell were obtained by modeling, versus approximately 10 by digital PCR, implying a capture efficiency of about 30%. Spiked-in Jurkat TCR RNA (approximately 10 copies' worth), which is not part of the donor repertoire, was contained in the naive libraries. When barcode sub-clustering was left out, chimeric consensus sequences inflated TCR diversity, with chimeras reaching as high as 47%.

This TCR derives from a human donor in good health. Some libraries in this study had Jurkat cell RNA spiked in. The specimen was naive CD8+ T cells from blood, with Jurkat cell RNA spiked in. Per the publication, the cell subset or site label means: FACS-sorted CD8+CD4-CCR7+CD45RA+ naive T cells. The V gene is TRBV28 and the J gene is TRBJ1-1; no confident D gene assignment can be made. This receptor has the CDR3 CASSLAAGGTEAFF. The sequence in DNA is TGTGCCAGCAGTTTAGCGGCTGGTGGCACTGAAGCTTTCTTT.